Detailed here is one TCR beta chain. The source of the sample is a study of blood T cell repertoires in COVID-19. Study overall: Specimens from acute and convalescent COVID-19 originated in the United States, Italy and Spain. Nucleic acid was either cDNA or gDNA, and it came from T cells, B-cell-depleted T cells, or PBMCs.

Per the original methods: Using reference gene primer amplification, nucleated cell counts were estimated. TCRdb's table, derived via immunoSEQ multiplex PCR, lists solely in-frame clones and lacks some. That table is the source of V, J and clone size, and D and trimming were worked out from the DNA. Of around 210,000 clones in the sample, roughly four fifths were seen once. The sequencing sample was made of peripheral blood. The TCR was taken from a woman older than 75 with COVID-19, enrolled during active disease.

The CDR3 nucleotides are TGTGCCAGCACAACAGGGGGCCGGGATGAGCAGTTCTTC. Translated, it gives CASTTGGRDEQFF. V is TRBV9 and J is TRBJ2-1; 9 bases fit TRBD1. V shed 6 bases and J 8 bases; nucleotides not matched to a gene: 6. In germline, CDR1 is SGDLS, CDR2 YYNGEE. The CDR3 is 13 amino acids.